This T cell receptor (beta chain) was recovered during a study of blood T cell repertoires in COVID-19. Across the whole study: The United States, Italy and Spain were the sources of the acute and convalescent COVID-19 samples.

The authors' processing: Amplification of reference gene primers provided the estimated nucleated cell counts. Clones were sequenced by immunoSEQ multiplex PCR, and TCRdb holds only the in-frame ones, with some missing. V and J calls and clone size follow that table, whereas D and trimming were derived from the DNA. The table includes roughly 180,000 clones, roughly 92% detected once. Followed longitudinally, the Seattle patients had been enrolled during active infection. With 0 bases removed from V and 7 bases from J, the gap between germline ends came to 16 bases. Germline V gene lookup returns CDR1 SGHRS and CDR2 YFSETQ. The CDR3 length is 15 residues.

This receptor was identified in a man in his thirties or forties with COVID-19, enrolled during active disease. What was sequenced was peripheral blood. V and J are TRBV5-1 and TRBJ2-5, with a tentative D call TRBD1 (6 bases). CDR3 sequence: CASSLGGQGVGTQYF. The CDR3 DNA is TGCGCCAGCAGCTTGGGGGGACAAGGGGTAGGGACCCAGTACTTC.